This T cell receptor beta chain stems from a study of T-cell reconstitution after alpha-beta-depleted transplantation in children. This clonotype was counted at least ten times. Library preparation (for TCRbeta) was performed with unique molecular identifiers. MiXCR, applied by TCRdb to the PCR reads, yields one record per CDR3 protein. The table shows 400,000 to 450,000 distinct CDR3 sequences, with roughly 44% occurring only once. Germline values: CDR1 LGHDT, CDR2 YNNKEL (reference sequence). The germline V and J ends were trimmed by 0 bases and 0 bases, with 14 bases remaining between them. The CDR3 covers 18 residues.

The chain has TRBV3-1 and TRBJ1-4; D not resolved. The clonotype comes from a girl aged 2 to 9 with aplastic anemia, due to receive a stem cell transplant. The sample was PBMCs, taken before TCRalphabeta/CD19-depleted stem cell transplant. CDR3 sequence reads: CASSQEWMGVSTNEKLFF. CDR3 DNA: TGTGCCAGCAGCCAAGAATGGATGGGAGTCTCAACTAATGAAAAACTGTTTTTT.